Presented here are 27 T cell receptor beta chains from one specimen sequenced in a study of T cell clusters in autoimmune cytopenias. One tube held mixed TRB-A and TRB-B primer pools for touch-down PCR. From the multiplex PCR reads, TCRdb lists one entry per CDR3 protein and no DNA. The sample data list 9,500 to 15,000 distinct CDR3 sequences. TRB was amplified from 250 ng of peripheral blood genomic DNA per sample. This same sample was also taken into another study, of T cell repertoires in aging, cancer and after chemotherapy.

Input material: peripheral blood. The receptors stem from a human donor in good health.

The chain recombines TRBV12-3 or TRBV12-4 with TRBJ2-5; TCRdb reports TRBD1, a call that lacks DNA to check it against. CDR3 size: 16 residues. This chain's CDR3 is CASRAVLGQGQETQYF.

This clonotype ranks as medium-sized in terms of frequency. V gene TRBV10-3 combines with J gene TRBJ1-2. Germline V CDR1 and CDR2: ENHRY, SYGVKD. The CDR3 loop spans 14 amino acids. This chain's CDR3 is CAISSGPSAYGYTF.

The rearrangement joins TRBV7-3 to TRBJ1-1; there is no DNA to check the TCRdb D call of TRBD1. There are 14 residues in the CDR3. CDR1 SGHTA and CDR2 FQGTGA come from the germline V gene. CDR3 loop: CASSRGGAQGEAFF.

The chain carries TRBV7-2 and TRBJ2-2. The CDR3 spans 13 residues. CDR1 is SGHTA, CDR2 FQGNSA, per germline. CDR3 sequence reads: CASSRRWAGELFF. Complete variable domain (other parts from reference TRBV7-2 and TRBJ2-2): GAGVSQSPSNKVTEKGKDVELRCDPISGHTALYWYRQSLGQGLEFLIYFQGNSAPDKSGLPSDRFSAERTGGSVSTLTIQRTQQEDSAVYLCASSRRWAGELFFGEGSRLTVL.

The chain's CDR3 is CSARDQNQAYEQYF. The V and J genes are TRBV20-1 and TRBJ2-7. This CDR3 region has 14 residues. Per the germline V gene, CDR1 is DFQATT and CDR2 is SNEGSKA (reference sequence).

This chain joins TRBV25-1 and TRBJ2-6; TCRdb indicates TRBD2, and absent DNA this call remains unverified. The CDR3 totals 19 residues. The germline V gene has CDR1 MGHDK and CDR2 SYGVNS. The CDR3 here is CASRPSVTGPISGANVLTF.

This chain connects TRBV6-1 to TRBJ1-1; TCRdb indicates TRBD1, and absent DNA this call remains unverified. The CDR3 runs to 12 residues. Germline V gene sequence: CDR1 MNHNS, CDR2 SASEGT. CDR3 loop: CASLQGLTEAFF.

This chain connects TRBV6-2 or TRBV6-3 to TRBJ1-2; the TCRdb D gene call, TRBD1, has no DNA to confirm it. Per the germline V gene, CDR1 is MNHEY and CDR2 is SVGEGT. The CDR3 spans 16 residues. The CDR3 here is CASSYSGGQVNYGYTF.

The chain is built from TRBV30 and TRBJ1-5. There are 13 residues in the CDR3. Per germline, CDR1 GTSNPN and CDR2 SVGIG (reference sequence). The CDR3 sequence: CAWSSGASQPQHF.

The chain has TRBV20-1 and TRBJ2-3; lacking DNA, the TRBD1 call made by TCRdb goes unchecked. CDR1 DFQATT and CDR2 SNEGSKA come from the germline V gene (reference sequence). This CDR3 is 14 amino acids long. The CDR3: CSARDFRDTDTQYF.

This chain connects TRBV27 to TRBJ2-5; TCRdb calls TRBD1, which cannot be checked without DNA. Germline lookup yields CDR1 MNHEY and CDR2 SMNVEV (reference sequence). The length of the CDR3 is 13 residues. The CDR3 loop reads CASSLWGQETQYF.

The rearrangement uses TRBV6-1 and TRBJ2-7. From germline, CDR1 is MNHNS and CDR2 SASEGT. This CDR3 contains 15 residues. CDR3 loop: CASRTSTGISYEQYF.

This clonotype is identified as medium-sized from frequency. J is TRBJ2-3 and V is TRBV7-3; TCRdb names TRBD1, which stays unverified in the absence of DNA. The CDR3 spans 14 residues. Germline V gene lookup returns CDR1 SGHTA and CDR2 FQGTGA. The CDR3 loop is CASSRQGGADTQYF.

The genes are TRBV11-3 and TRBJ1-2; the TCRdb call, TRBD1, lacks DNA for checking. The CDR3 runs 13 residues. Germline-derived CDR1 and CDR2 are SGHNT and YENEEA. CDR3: CASSLRTGDGYTF.

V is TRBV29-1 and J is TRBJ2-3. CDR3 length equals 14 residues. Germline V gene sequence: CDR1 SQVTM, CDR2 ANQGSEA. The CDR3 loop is CSVDFPQGTDTQYF.

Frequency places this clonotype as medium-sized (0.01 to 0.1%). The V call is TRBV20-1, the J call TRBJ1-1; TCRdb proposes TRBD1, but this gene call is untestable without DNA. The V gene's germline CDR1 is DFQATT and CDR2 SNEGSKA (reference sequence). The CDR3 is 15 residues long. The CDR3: CSARPGRRQNTEAFF.

The CDR3 is CASSLGSGGPNTGELFF. This chain links TRBV7-9 with TRBJ2-2; TCRdb's D call, TRBD2, is unchecked because there is no DNA. CDR3 length: 17 amino acids. Germline lookup yields CDR1 SEHNR and CDR2 FQNEAQ (reference sequence). Complete variable domain (other parts from reference TRBV7-9 and TRBJ2-2): DTGVSQNPRHKITKRGQNVTFRCDPISEHNRLYWYRQTLGQGPEFLTYFQNEAQLEKSRLLSDRFSAERPKGSFSTLEIQRTEQGDSAMYLCASSLGSGGPNTGELFFGEGSRLTVL.

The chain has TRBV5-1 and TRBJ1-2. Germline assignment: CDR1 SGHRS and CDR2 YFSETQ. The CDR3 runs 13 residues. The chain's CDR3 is CASSLAGLGGYTF.

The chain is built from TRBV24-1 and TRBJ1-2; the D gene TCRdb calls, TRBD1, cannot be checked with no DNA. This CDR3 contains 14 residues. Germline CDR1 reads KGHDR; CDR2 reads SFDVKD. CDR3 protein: CATSDVTGDYGYTF.

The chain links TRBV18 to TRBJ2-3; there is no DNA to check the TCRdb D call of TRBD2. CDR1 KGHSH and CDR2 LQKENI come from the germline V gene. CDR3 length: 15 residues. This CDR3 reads CASSLLAGAGDTQYF.

CDR3: CASSLPDRGGNSPLHF. This chain joins TRBV4-1 and TRBJ1-6; TCRdb's D call of TRBD1 is untestable without DNA. The CDR3 length is 16 residues. CDR1 and CDR2 from the germline V gene are MGHRA and YSYEKL.

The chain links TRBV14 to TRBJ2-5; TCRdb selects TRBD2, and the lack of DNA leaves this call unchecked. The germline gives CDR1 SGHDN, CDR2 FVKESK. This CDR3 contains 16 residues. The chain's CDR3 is CASSQQLAGSQETQYF. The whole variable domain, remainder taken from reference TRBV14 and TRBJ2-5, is EAGVTQFPSHSVIEKGQTVTLRCDPISGHDNLYWYRRVMGKEIKFLLHFVKESKQDESGMPNNRFLAERTGGTYSTLKVQPAELEDSGVYFCASSQQLAGSQETQYFGPGTRLLVL.

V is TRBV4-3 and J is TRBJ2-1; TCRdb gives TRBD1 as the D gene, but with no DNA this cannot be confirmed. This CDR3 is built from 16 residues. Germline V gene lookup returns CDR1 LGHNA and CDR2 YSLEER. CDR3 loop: CASSQVGRGGEHEQFF.

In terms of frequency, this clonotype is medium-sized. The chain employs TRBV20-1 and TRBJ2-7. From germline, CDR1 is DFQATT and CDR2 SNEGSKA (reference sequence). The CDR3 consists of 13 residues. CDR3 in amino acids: CSASSGNIYEQYF.

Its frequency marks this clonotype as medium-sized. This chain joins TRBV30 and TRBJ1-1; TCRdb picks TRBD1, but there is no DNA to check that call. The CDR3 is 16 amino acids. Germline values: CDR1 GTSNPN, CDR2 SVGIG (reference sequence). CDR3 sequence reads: CAWSPYWPGQGTEAFF.

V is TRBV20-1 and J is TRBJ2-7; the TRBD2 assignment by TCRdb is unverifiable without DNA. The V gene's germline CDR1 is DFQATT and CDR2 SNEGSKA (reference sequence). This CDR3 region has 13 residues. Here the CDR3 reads CSANAGISYEQYF.

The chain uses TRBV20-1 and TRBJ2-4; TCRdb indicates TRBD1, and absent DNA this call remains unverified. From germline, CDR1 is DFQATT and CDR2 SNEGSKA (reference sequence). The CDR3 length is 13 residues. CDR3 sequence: CSAVDRDKNIQYF.